These T cell receptor beta chains were read from a single sample in a study of technical replicates of blood from a handful of donors. Only in-frame clones appear in the TCRdb table, and some are missing; sequencing was by immunoSEQ multiplex PCR. The sample holds tens of thousands of clones; around 87% are singletons and the top ten take 4.5% to 5.5%. Sequenced: PBMCs. The source is a human donor in good health. Some clones in this sample may be carry-over from other donors' samples. Both conserved end residues are part of each CDR3. A D gene is named only where the DNA matches it firmly. Expanded clones are given a class, and other clones once, few, many or no size at all.

j_call,clone_size,v_call,d_call,cdr3_nt,cdr3_aa
TRBJ1-2,NA,TRBV5-4,NA,TGTGCCAGCAGCTTGTCGGGTCGGGGCAGGGGAGTATCTGGCTACACCTTC,CASSLSGRGRGVSGYTF
TRBJ1-4,NA,TRBV6-6,NA,TGTGCCAGCAGACGCGACAGTGCAACTAATGAAAAACTGTTTTTT,CASRRDSATNEKLFF
TRBJ2-3,NA,TRBV4-3,NA,TGCGCCAGCAGCCAAGGATACCGGGGTACGGCGTCAGATACGCAGTATTTT,CASSQGYRGTASDTQYF
TRBJ2-7,NA,TRBV2,TRBD2,TGTGCCAGCAACAAGCAAACTAGCGGGGGGGCCTACTACGAGCAGTACTTC,CASNKQTSGGAYYEQYF
TRBJ2-5,NA,TRBV7-2,NA,TGTGCCAGCAGCTTAGCACGGGAGGAGACCCAGTACTTC,CASSLAREETQYF
TRBJ2-5,NA,TRBV12-5,NA,TGTGCTAGTGGTTTAATCGGCGGGGTAGGGACCCAGTACTTC,CASGLIGGVGTQYF
TRBJ1-5,NA,TRBV2,NA,TGTGCCAGCAGCGTAGACAGGAATCAGCCCCAGCATTTT,CASSVDRNQPQHF
TRBJ1-2,NA,TRBV29-1,NA,TGCAGCGTTGAACAACAACAATGGCACGGCTACACCTTC,CSVEQQQWHGYTF
TRBJ1-5,NA,TRBV19,TRBD1,TGTGCCAGTAGATCCCAGGGGGTAGGCGATCAGCCCCAGCATTTT,CASRSQGVGDQPQHF
TRBJ2-3,NA,TRBV18,NA,TGTGCCAGCTCACCACCCCCTGGCACAGATACGCAGTATTTT,CASSPPPGTDTQYF
TRBJ2-7,NA,TRBV15,TRBD2,TGTGCCACCAGCAGAGATCAGGCGGGGGGCCGCGAGCAGTACTTC,CATSRDQAGGREQYF
TRBJ1-5,NA,TRBV7-2,TRBD1,TGTGCCAGCAGCTCCGACAGGGGAAACCAGCCCCAGCATTTT,CASSSDRGNQPQHF
TRBJ2-7,NA,TRBV2,TRBD1,TGTGCCAGCACCAAAAGGTGGGACAGCACCTACGAGCAGTACTTC,CASTKRWDSTYEQYF
TRBJ2-5,NA,TRBV14,NA,TGTGCCAGCAGCCATCGAGGTATTCTAAAGAATCCGACCCAGTACTTC,CASSHRGILKNPTQYF
TRBJ2-7,NA,TRBV7-2,TRBD2,TGTGCCAGCAGCTTAGGTGGCGGGAGCGGGTACGAGCAGTACTTC,CASSLGGGSGYEQYF
TRBJ1-6,NA,TRBV27,TRBD1,TGTGCCAGCAGTTTATCGGGGACAGGGGGCGGATCCTATAATTCACCCCTCCACTTT,CASSLSGTGGGSYNSPLHF
TRBJ1-4,NA,TRBV6-1,TRBD1,TGTGCCAGCAGTGAAGCCCTACAGGGGGCAGCAACTAATGAAAAACTGTTTTTT,CASSEALQGAATNEKLFF
TRBJ2-2,few,TRBV2,TRBD2,TGTGCCAGCAGTGGGGGGCCTAGCGGGAGTATATCCGGGGAGCTGTTTTTT,CASSGGPSGSISGELFF
TRBJ2-5,NA,TRBV4-3,NA,TGCGCCAGCAGCCAAGATCGGGGGACTTGGGAGACCCAGTACTTC,CASSQDRGTWETQYF
TRBJ2-3,NA,TRBV6-5,NA,TGTGCCAGCAGTACCGAATCCGGTACGCAGTATTTT,CASSTESGTQYF
TRBJ1-6,NA,TRBV4-3,NA,TGCGCCAGCAGCCCTAACGGGTTATCACCCCTCCACTTT,CASSPNGLSPLHF
TRBJ2-3,NA,TRBV6-4,TRBD2,TGTGCCAGCAGTGCCTCGGGGGGTAGCACAGATACGCAGTATTTT,CASSASGGSTDTQYF